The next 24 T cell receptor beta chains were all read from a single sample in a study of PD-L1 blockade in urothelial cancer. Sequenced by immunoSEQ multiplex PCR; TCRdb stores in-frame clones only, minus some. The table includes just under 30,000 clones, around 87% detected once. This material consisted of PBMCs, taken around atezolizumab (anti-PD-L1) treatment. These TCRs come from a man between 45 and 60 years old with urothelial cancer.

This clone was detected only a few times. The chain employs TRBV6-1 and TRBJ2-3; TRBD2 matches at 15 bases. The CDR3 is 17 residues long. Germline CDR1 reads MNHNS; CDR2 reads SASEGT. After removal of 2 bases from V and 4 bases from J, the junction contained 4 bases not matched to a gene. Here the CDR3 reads CASSERGTSGGPDTQYF. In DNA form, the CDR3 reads TGTGCCAGCAGTGAAAGGGGGACTAGCGGGGGGCCAGATACGCAGTATTTT.

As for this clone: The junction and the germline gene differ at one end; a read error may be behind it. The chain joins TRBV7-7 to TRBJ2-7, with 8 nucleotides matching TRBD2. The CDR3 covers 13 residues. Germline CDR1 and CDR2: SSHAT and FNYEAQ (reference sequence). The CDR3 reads CASSVGGAYEQYF. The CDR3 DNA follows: TGTGCTAGCAGCGTCGGGGGGGCCTACGAGCAGTACTTC.

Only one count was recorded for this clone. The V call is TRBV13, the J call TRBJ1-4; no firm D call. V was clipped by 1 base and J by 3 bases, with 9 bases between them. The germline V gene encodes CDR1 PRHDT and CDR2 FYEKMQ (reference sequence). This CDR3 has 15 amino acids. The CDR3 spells CASSLVGQANEKLFF. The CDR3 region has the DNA TGTGCCAGCAGCTTAGTAGGCCAGGCTAATGAAAAACTGTTTTTT.

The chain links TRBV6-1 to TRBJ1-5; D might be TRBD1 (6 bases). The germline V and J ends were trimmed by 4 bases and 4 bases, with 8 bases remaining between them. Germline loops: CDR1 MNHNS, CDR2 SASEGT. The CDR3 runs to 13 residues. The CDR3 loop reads CASSVQGNQPQHF. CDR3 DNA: TGTGCCAGCAGTGTTCAGGGGAATCAGCCCCAGCATTTT.

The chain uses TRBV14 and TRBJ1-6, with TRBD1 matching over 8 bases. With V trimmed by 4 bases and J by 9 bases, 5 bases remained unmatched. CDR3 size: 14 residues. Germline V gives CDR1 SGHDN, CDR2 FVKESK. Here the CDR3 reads CASSPDRAISPLHF. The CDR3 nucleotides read TGTGCCAGCAGCCCGGACAGGGCCATTTCACCCCTCCACTTT. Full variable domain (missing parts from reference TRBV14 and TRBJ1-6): EAGVTQFPSHSVIEKGQTVTLRCDPISGHDNLYWYRRVMGKEIKFLLHFVKESKQDESGMPNNRFLAERTGGTYSTLKVQPAELEDSGVYFCASSPDRAISPLHFGNGTRLTVT.

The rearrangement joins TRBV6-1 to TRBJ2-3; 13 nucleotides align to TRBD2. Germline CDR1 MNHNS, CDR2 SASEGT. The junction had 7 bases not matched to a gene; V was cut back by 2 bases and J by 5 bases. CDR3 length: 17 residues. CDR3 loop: CASSELIRLAGGDTQYF. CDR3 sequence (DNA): TGTGCCAGCAGTGAACTTATTAGACTAGCGGGGGGAGATACGCAGTATTTT.

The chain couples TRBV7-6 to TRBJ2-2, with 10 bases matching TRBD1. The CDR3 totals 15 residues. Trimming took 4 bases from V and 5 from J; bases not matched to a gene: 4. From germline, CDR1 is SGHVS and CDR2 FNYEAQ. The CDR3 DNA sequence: TGTGCCAGCAGCTGGACAGGGGGTCGAACCGGGGAGCTGTTTTTT. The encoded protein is CASSWTGGRTGELFF.

The CDR3 DNA sequence: TGTGCCAGCTCTCAAGCTCAGGGTATCTATGAGCAGTTCTTC. Translating it yields CASSQAQGIYEQFF. J is TRBJ2-1 and V is TRBV18, with D possibly TRBD1 on 5 matching bases. The CDR3 sequence is 14 residues long. The V and J ends lost 6 bases and 8 bases respectively, with 17 bases between them. Germline V CDR1 and CDR2: KGHSH, LQKENI.

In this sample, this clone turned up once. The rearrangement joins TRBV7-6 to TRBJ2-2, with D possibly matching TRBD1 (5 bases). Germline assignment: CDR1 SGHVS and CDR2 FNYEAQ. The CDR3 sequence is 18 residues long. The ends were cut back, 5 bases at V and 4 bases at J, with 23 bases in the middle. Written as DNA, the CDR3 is TGTGCCAGCAGCCTCTACCCGCAGACAGACTCCTCCACCGGGGAGCTGTTTTTT. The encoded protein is CASSLYPQTDSSTGELFF.

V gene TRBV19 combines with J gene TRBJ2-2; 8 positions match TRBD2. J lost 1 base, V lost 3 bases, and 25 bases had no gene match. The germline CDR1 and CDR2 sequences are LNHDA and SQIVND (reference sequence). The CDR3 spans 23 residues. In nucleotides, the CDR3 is TGTGCCAGTAGTATCATTCTAGCCCTTCACCTTTCTAGCGGGCCCTTGAACACCGGGGAGCTGTTTTTT. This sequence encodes CASSIILALHLSSGPLNTGELFF.

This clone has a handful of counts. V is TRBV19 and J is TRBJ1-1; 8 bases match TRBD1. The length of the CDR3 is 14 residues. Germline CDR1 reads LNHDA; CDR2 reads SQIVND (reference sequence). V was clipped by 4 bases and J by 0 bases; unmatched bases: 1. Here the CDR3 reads CASSRTGMNTEAFF. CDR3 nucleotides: TGTGCCAGTAGTAGGACAGGGATGAACACTGAAGCTTTCTTT.

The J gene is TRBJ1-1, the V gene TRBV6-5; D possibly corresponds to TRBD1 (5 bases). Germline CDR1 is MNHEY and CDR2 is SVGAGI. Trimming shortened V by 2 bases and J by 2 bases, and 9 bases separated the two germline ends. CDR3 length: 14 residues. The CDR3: CASSYRQFNTEAFF. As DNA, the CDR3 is TGTGCCAGCAGTTACCGACAGTTTAACACTGAAGCTTTCTTT.

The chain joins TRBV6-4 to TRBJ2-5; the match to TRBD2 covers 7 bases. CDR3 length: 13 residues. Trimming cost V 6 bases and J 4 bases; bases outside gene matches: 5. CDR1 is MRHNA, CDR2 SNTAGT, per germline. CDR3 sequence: CASSRDYGETQYF. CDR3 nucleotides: TGTGCCAGCAGCCGGGACTACGGAGAGACCCAGTACTTC.

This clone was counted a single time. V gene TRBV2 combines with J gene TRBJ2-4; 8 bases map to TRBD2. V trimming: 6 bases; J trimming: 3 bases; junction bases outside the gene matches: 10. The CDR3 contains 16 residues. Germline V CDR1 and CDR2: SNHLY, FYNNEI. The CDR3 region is CASRHATSEGKNIQYF. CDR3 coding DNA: TGTGCCAGCAGGCACGCGACTAGCGAGGGCAAAAACATTCAGTACTTC. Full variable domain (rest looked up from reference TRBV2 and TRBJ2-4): EPEVTQTPSHQVTQMGQEVILRCVPISNHLYFYWYRQILGQKVEFLVSFYNNEISEKSEIFDDQFSVERPDGSNFTLKIRSTKLEDSAMYFCASRHATSEGKNIQYFGAGTRLSVL.

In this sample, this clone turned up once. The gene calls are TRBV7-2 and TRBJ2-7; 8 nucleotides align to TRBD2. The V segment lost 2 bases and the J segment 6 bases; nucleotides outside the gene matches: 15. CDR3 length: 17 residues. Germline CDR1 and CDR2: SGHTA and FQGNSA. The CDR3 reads CASSLLTGGFGGSEQYF. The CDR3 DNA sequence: TGTGCCAGCAGCTTATTAACGGGAGGGTTCGGCGGGAGCGAGCAGTACTTC.

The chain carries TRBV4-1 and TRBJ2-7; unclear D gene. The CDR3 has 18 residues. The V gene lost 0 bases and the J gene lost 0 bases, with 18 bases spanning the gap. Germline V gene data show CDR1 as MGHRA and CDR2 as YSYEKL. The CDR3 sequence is CASSQDFYETTRSYEQYF. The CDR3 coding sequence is TGCGCCAGCAGCCAAGATTTTTACGAGACAACCCGCTCCTACGAGCAGTACTTC.

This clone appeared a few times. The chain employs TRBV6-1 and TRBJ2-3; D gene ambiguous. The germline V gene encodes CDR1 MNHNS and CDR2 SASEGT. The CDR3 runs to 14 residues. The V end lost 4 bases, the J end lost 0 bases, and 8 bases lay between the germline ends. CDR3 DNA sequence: TGTGCCAGCAGTGTACAACAGAGCACAGATACGCAGTATTTT. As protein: CASSVQQSTDTQYF.

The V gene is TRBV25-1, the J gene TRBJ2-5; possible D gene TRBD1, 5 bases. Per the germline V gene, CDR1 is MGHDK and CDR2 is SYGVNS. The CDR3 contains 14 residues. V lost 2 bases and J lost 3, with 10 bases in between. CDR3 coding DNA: TGTGCCAGCAGTGAAGGCGGCAGGGAAGAGACCCAGTACTTC. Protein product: CASSEGGREETQYF. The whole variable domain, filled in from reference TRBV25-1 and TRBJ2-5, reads EADIYQTPRYLVIGTGKKITLECSQTMGHDKMYWYQQDPGMELHLIHYSYGVNSTEKGDLSSESTVSRIRTEHFPLTLESARPSHTSQYLCASSEGGREETQYFGPGTRLLVL.

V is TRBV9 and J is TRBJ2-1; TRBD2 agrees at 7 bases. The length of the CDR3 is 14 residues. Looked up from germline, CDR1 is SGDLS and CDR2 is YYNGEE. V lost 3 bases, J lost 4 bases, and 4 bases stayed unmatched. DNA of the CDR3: TGTGCCAGCAGCGGCGAGGGAGGGTACAATGAGCAGTTCTTC. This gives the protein CASSGEGGYNEQFF.

Here the CDR3 reads CASIEASGQGYGYTF. CDR3 nucleotide sequence: TGTGCCAGCATCGAAGCCTCGGGACAGGGGTATGGCTACACCTTC. The genes are TRBV6-1 and TRBJ1-2; the match to TRBD1 covers 10 bases. Germline lookup yields CDR1 MNHNS and CDR2 SASEGT. V trimming: 7 bases; J trimming: 5 bases; junction bases outside the gene matches: 10. This CDR3 is 15 amino acids long.

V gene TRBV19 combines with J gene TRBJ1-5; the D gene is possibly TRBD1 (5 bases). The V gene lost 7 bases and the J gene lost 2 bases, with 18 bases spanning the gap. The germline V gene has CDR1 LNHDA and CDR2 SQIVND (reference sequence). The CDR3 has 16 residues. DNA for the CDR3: TGTGCCAGTACCTGGGGCCTAGGGTTTCGCAATCAGCCCCAGCATTTT. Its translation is CASTWGLGFRNQPQHF.

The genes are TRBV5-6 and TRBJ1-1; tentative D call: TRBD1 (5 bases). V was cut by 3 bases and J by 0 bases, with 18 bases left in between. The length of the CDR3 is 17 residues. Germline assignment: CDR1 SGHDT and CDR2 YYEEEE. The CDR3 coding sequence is TGTGCCAGCAGCTCGAAATTGACAGCCCATATGAACACTGAAGCTTTCTTT. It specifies CASSSKLTAHMNTEAFF.

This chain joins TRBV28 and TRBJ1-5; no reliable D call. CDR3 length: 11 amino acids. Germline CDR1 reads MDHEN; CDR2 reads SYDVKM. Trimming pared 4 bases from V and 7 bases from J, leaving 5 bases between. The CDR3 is CASSYKQPQHF. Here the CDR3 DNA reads TGTGCCAGCAGTTATAAACAGCCCCAGCATTTT.

As DNA, the CDR3 is TGTGCCTGGAGTCGGCGGGGGTTCCTAGGCAATGAGCAGTTCTTC. As protein: CAWSRRGFLGNEQFF. V usage is TRBV30 and J usage is TRBJ2-1, with TRBD2 identical over 7 bases. This CDR3 comprises 15 residues. Germline V CDR1 and CDR2: GTSNPN, SVGIG (reference sequence). The J segment lost 6 bases and the V segment lost 2 bases, leaving 10 bases of the junction unmatched.